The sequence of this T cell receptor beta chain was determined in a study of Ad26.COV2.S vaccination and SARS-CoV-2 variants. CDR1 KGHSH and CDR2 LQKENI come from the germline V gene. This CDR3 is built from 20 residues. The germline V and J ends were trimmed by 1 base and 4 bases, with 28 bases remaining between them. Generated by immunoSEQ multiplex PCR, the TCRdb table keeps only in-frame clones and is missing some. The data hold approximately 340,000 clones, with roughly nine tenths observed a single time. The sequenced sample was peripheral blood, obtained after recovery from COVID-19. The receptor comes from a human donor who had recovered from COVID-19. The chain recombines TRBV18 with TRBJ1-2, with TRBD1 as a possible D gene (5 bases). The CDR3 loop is CASSPLPLPGELAKVYGYTF. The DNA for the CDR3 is TGTGCCAGCTCACCACTACCCCTGCCGGGGGAGCTAGCCAAAGTCTATGGCTACACCTTC.